This TCR beta chain emerged from a study of T cell changes during pregnancy in multiple sclerosis. Trimming stripped 6 bases from V and 7 bases from J, with 19 bases between. Germline assignment: CDR1 SGDLS and CDR2 YYNGEE. The CDR3 covers 14 residues. The data were produced by immunoSEQ multiplex PCR, yet TCRdb's version contains in-frame clones alone and is incomplete. The table has 70,000 to 85,000 clones, approximately 90% seen once. This material consisted of peripheral blood, taken before pregnancy. The chain uses TRBV9 and TRBJ1-1, with D maybe TRBD1 (6 bases). The receptor was isolated from a female donor with multiple sclerosis, enrolled in a pregnancy study. The CDR3 coding sequence is TGTGCCAGCAACGACGAGGGGGGGCTAGGTGAAGCTTTCTTT. Translating it yields CASNDEGGLGEAFF.